The text below deals with one T cell receptor beta chain. Original processing notes: Nucleated cell number was recorded as an estimate derived from reference gene primer amplification. Here immunoSEQ multiplex PCR was the method, and the copy in TCRdb shows in-frame clones only, minus some. V, J and clone size were drawn from that table, and D and trimming were deduced from the DNA. The sample shows 130,000 or so clones, roughly 83% of them seen only once. This sample was included in a study of blood T cell repertoires in COVID-19. The overall study: Researchers got acute and convalescent COVID-19 samples from the United States, Italy and Spain. From T cells, B-cell-depleted T cells, or PBMCs came the material, which was cDNA or gDNA.

V was pared by 5 bases and J by 7 bases, with 6 bases of the junction left unmatched. CDR3 length: 15 residues. Germline lookup yields CDR1 SGHAT and CDR2 FQDESV (reference sequence). This receptor was taken from a woman older than 75 with acute or convalescent COVID-19. The rearrangement joins TRBV11-1 to TRBJ2-2, with 11 bases fitting TRBD1. Source material: peripheral blood. CDR3: CASSEGQGADGELFF. The DNA for the CDR3 is TGTGCCAGCAGCGAAGGACAGGGGGCTGACGGGGAGCTGTTTTTT.